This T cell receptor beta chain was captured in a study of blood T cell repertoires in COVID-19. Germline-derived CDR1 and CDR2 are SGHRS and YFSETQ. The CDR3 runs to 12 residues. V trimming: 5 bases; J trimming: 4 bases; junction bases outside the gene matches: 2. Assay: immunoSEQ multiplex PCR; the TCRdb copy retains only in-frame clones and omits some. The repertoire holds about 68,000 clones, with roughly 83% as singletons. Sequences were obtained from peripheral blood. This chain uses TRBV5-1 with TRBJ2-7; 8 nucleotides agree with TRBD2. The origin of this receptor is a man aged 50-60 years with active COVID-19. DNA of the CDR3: TGCGCCAGCAGGATAGCGGGATACGAGCAGTACTTC. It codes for CASRIAGYEQYF.